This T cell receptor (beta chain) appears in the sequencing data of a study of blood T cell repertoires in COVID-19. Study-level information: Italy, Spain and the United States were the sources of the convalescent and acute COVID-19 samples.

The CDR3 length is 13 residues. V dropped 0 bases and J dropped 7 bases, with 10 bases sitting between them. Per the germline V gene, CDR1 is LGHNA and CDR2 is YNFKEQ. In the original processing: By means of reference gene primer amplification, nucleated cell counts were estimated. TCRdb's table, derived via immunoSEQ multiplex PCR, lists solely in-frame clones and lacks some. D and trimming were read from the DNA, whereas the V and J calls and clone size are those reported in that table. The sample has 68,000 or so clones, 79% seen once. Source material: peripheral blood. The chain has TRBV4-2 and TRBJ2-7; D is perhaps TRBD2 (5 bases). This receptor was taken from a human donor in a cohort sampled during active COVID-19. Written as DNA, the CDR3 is TGTGCCAGCAGCCAAGATCTAGCACGGGAGCAGTACTTC. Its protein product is CASSQDLAREQYF.